A selection of T cell receptor beta chains follows, all from one sample in a study of cytomegalovirus exposure and HLA in healthy donors. Produced via immunoSEQ multiplex PCR; TCRdb's table is partial and in-frame only. In the table there are 150,000 or so clones, 80% of which are singletons. Sequenced material: PBMCs. The receptors here all came from a woman in her thirties or forties in good health and CMV-seropositive. Each CDR3 is given with its conserved first and last residue. The order of the fields is V gene, J gene, clone size, CDR3 protein. Not all rows give a size; the values are once, few, many and, for expanded clones, a class.

TRBV18	TRBJ1-3	.	CASSPVGEGNTIYF
TRBV10-1	TRBJ2-7	.	CASSESLAGGYEQYF
TRBV7-9	TRBJ2-6	.	CASSIKREFSGANVLTF
TRBV28	TRBJ2-1	.	CASSSLAGTGNEQFF
TRBV28	TRBJ1-2	.	CASISGTYGYTF
TRBV5-4	TRBJ2-6	.	CASSSGTELSGANVLTF
TRBV5-1	TRBJ2-3	.	CASSLVGGSTDTQYF
TRBV5-4	TRBJ1-3	.	CASSLKGAAGNTIYF
TRBV7-8	TRBJ1-1	once	CASSRARGALKDTEAFF
TRBV27	TRBJ2-1	few	CASSLMGLAGGNEQFF
TRBV2	TRBJ2-7	few	CASTGEGYEQYF
TRBV7-2	TRBJ2-2	.	CASSDRQGDTGELFF
TRBV11-1	TRBJ2-1	.	CASGRMDSDNEQFF
TRBV29-1	TRBJ1-1	.	CSVDGVYTEAFF
TRBV5-1	TRBJ1-5	.	CASSLNPGNQPQHF
TRBV29-1	TRBJ1-1	.	CSAETVLNTEAFF
TRBV11-2	TRBJ1-1	.	CASSLGGTGNTEAFF
TRBV10-1	TRBJ2-1	.	CASSPALAGGYNEQFF
TRBV9	TRBJ2-3	.	CASSVGLPDTQYF
TRBV18	TRBJ2-1	.	CASSPLVLPGGNEQFF
TRBV28	TRBJ1-1	.	CASSPDRERNTEAFF
TRBV11-3	TRBJ2-3	.	CASSRRTGGINTDTQYF
TRBV28	TRBJ2-1	.	CASSTLTGFNEQFF
TRBV10-3	TRBJ2-1	.	CAISRLTQSSYNEQFF
TRBV5-1	TRBJ2-6	.	CASSLAYTPTLSGANVLTF
TRBV7-2	TRBJ1-1	few	CASSVSDRVEAEAFF
TRBV30	TRBJ2-5	.	CACAYSGTQYF
TRBV29-1	TRBJ2-1	.	CSVAPGLASNEQFF
TRBV5-6	TRBJ2-3	.	CASSLWRLAVPDTQYF
TRBV5-8	TRBJ1-2	.	CASSLTGGPGGYGYTF